One T cell receptor beta chain is described in this entry. This specimen belongs to a study of radiation and T cells in renal cell carcinoma. CDR1 SEHNR and CDR2 FQNEAQ come from the germline V gene (reference sequence). This CDR3 comprises 15 residues. Trimming removed 5 bases from V and 5 bases from J; junction bases left unmatched: 7. This table comes from immunoSEQ multiplex PCR, and its TCRdb copy is limited to in-frame clones, with some not included. Of more than 60,000 clones listed, less than 85% are singletons. Specified time point: blood 4 weeks post-SBRT, at nephrectomy. Treatment in this sample: 15 Gy SBRT to primary tumor, nephrectomy 4 weeks later.

The sequence came from a woman in her fifties or sixties with renal cell carcinoma. Sample: blood, taken from a patient whose treatment included radiotherapy and nephrectomy. This sequence joins TRBV7-9 and TRBJ1-4; TRBD1 matches 8 bases. CDR3 DNA sequence: TGTGCCAGCAGCCCACGCCGGGACAGGAATGAAAAACTGTTTTTT. It encodes CASSPRRDRNEKLFF.